The 30 T cell receptor beta chains below were found in one sample sequenced in a study of CD8+ T cells in alopecia areata. cDNA prepared by RNA extraction and subsequent reverse transcription served as the template for sequencing. Libraries were prepared by immunoSEQ multiplex PCR; TCRdb keeps only in-frame clonotypes and omits some of them. Sampling found 1,500 to 2,000 clones, none seen once. Time point given: mouse skin 6 weeks after grafting, around onset of hair loss. This specimen consisted of skin, obtained at week 6. The source is a C3H/HeJ mouse with alopecia areata. The MHC haplotype of the strain is H2-k.

This clone qualifies as medium-sized. These gene names are mouse names. The read finishes 4 residues shy of the CDR3 end, and the germline J gene is used to complete it. J is TRBJ2-3 and V is TRBV13-3, with 11 bases aligning to TRBD2. The germline V gene has CDR1 NNHDY and CDR2 SYVADS. With 0 bases clipped from V and 0 bases from J, the junction kept 6 bases outside the gene matches. This CDR3 has 18 amino acids. CDR3 protein: CASSDVGDWGSSAETLYF. CDR3 DNA, as far as it was read: TGTGCCAGCAGTGATGTAGGGGACTGGGGGTCTAGTGCAGAA.

By share, this clone counts as medium-sized. Genes and germline are mouse. The read gets to within 4 residues of the CDR3 end, and the germline J gene fills in the rest. This rearrangement joins TRBV19 to TRBJ2-1; 7 bases line up with TRBD2. CDR3 size: 15 residues. Trimming took 5 bases from V and 1 from J; bases not matched to a gene: 6. CDR1 is FNHDT, CDR2 SITEND, per germline (reference sequence). The CDR3 is CASSQDWENYAEQFF. The CDR3 bases that were read are TGTGCCAGCAGCCAAGACTGGGAGAACTATGCT.

This clone was seen repeatedly, ten times or more. Mouse gene names apply. The read ends 4 residues early relative to the CDR3; the germline J gene fills the gap. The gene calls are TRBV13-1 and TRBJ2-4, with TRBD1 matching 9 bases. CDR1 and CDR2 from the germline V gene are NSHNY and SYGAGN. This CDR3 spans 14 amino acids. The CDR3 bases that were read are TGTGCCAGCAGGCCCACAGGGGGCGAAAAC. Protein sequence: CASRPTGGEN. The full CDR3 protein reads CASRPTGGENTLYF.

This clone was observed at least ten times. These gene names are mouse names. The CDR3 end falls 4 residues outside the read, so it is completed with the germline J gene. This rearrangement joins TRBV19 to TRBJ2-3; D unresolved. The V gene lost 2 bases and the J gene lost 1 base, with 5 bases spanning the gap. The CDR3 totals 13 residues. From germline, CDR1 is FNHDT and CDR2 SITEND (reference sequence). The CDR3 sequence is CASSITGAETLYF. CDR3 DNA, as far as it was read: TGTGCCAGCAGTATTACTGGTGCAGAA.

In its sample, this clone was seen many times. Here the gene names and germline are mouse. The CDR3 sequence: CASSPDRTYEQYF. CDR3 DNA, as far as it was read: TGTGCCAGCAGCCCCGACAGGACCTAT. V is TRBV5 and J is TRBJ2-7; TRBD1 might be the D (6 bases). With the read ending 4 residues before the CDR3 end, the germline J gene is used to fill in that end. The CDR3 has 13 amino acids. From germline, CDR1 is LGHNA and CDR2 YNLKQL (reference sequence). V was pared by 4 bases and J by 2 bases, with 9 bases between.

A note on this clone: Gene names denote mouse genes. The CDR3 extends 4 residues past the end of the read, so its final part is completed from the germline J gene. This chain joins TRBV31 and TRBJ1-2; 7 bases line up with TRBD1. Germline V gives CDR1 GKSSPN, CDR2 SITVG. The CDR3 sequence is 14 residues long. The V and J ends lost 3 bases and 0 bases, in that order; junction bases with no gene match: 4. Partial CDR3 DNA: TGTGCCTGGAGCCAAGACAGGGCAAACTCC. As protein: CAWSQDRANS. The entire CDR3 protein is CAWSQDRANSDYTF.

This clone was recorded at least ten times. Genes here carry mouse names. The read ends 4 residues shy of where the CDR3 ends; the end is completed using the germline J gene. The J gene is TRBJ2-2, the V gene TRBV31; TRBD2 matches 7 bases. Trimming cost V 0 bases and J 5 bases; bases outside gene matches: 6. Germline V gene data show CDR1 as GKSSPN and CDR2 as SITVG. The CDR3 runs to 15 residues. The CDR3 sequence is CAWSLSGGGTGQLYF. CDR3 bases read: TGTGCCTGGAGTCTGTCTGGGGGAGGGACCGGG.

Ten or more counts support this clone. Gene and germline names: mouse. Read coverage stops 4 residues before the CDR3 terminus; the germline J gene supplies the remainder. The V and J genes are TRBV19 and TRBJ2-1; 10 positions agree with TRBD2. The CDR3 spans 15 residues. Germline assignment: CDR1 FNHDT and CDR2 SITEND (reference sequence). V was pared by 4 bases and J by 1 base, with 2 bases of the junction left unmatched. Here the CDR3 reads CASSSTGGNYAEQFF. Partial CDR3 DNA: TGTGCCAGCAGTTCGACTGGGGGGAACTATGCT.

This clone was seen ten or more times. The germline and genes are mouse ones. The sequenced fragment ends 4 residues before the CDR3 boundary, so the rest is inferred from the germline J gene. The chain recombines TRBV5 with TRBJ2-7; 11 nucleotides line up with TRBD2. Germline V gives CDR1 LGHNA, CDR2 YNLKQL (reference sequence). The CDR3 is 15 amino acids. The CDR3 loop reads CASSQEGDWGYEQYF. CDR3 DNA, as far as it was read: TGTGCCAGCAGCCAAGAAGGGGACTGGGGGTAT.

This clone has ten or more counts. Genes and germline are mouse. The sequenced fragment ends 4 residues before the CDR3 boundary, so the rest is inferred from the germline J gene. The chain recombines TRBV16 with TRBJ1-2, with 9 bases identical to TRBD1. Germline V gives CDR1 SGHSA, CDR2 FRNQAP. CDR3 length: 14 amino acids. V lost 6 bases to trimming and J lost 0 bases; unmatched junction nucleotides: 2. The CDR3 spells CASRGDRANSDYTF. The CDR3 bases that were read are TGTGCAAGCAGGGGGGACAGGGCAAACTCC.

This clone was seen a few times. Gene and germline names: mouse. The CDR3 end lies 4 residues beyond the end of the read and is filled in from the germline J gene. The chain employs TRBV1 and TRBJ2-7, with a weak D call TRBD1 (5 bases). Germline CDR1 is NSQYPW and CDR2 is LRSPGD (reference sequence). The CDR3 covers 14 residues. V gave up 1 base and J gave up 0 bases, with 7 bases separating them. The CDR3 reads CTCSAAGNSYEQYF. The CDR3 DNA, read in part, is TGCACCTGCAGTGCAGCAGGGAACTCCTAT.

The table lists this clone with many counts. Germline and genes here are mouse. The DNA ends 4 residues before the CDR3 does, and the rest of the CDR3 is filled in from the germline J gene. V and J are TRBV19 and TRBJ1-1; 7 positions agree with TRBD1. This CDR3 has 14 residues. After removal of 5 bases from V and 1 base from J, the junction contained 5 bases not matched to a gene. Germline CDR1 is FNHDT and CDR2 is SITEND (reference sequence). CDR3 bases read: TGTGCCAGCAGAGGGGACAGAATAAACACA. Amino acids: CASRGDRINT. The whole CDR3 is CASRGDRINTEVFF.

This clone appeared many times. Gene names refer to mouse genes. The CDR3 end lies 4 residues beyond the end of the read and is filled in from the germline J gene. The V and J genes are TRBV19 and TRBJ2-5; 9 bases fit TRBD1. The germline V gene has CDR1 FNHDT and CDR2 SITEND (reference sequence). The CDR3 has 15 amino acids. The CDR3 sequence: CASSRSGTGKDTQYF. Incomplete CDR3 DNA: TGTGCCAGCAGTAGAAGCGGGACAGGGAAAGAC.

This clone was observed at least ten times. Gene names are mouse gene names. The read gets to within 4 residues of the CDR3 end, and the germline J gene fills in the rest. This chain joins TRBV17 and TRBJ2-3, with a possible D match to TRBD1 (5 bases). Between the trimmed V and J ends, which lost 1 base and 3 bases, there was a span of 5 bases. The CDR3 contains 13 residues. Looked up from germline, CDR1 is MNHDT and CDR2 is YYDKIL. CDR3 loop: CASSRGTAETLYF. The sequenced CDR3 bases are TGTGCTAGCAGTAGAGGGACAGCAGAA.

This clone was counted many times. Each gene name is a mouse one. The read terminates 3 residues ahead of where the CDR3 ends, so the germline J gene completes it. The chain combines TRBV19 with TRBJ1-6; D gene ambiguous. TRBJ1-6 is an open reading frame whose function is uncertain. Trimming took off 0 bases at V and 4 bases at J, with 2 bases between the two ends. The CDR3 covers 13 residues. The germline V gene encodes CDR1 FNHDT and CDR2 SITEND (reference sequence). CDR3 region: CASSIGYNSPLYF. CDR3 DNA, as far as it was read: TGTGCCAGCAGTATAGGGTATAATTCGCCC.

This clone was recorded a few times. Gene names are mouse gene names. The read finishes 4 residues shy of the CDR3 end, and the germline J gene is used to complete it. The chain carries TRBV13-2 and TRBJ1-2; the match to TRBD1 covers 7 bases. V was clipped by 0 bases and J by 0 bases; unmatched bases: 5. The germline V gene has CDR1 NNHNN and CDR2 SYGAGS (reference sequence). This CDR3 comprises 16 residues. This CDR3 reads CASGDAGGQTNSDYTF. CDR3 DNA, as far as it was read: TGTGCCAGCGGTGATGCAGGGGGACAGACAAACTCC.

Within the sample, this clone is large. The gene names here belong to mouse. The CDR3 is cut off 4 residues early in the read; its end comes from the germline J gene. This chain connects TRBV19 to TRBJ2-7; the D is unclear. This CDR3 spans 12 amino acids. CDR1 is FNHDT and CDR2 is SITEND in the germline V gene (reference sequence). Trimming left V 0 bases short and J 3 bases short, with 4 bases between. The part of the CDR3 DNA that was read is TGTGCCAGCAGTATAGACATCTAT. The encoded protein is CASSIDIY. The whole CDR3 protein is CASSIDIYEQYF.

At least ten counts were recorded for this clone. These gene names are mouse names. The read finishes 4 residues shy of the CDR3 end, and the germline J gene is used to complete it. J is TRBJ2-7 and V is TRBV19, with TRBD2 matching 13 bases. The CDR3 has 17 amino acids. The V and J ends lost 0 bases and 0 bases, in that order; junction bases with no gene match: 3. Germline CDR1 is FNHDT and CDR2 is SITEND (reference sequence). The part of the CDR3 DNA that was read is TGTGCCAGCAGTATAGCTTGGGACTGGGGGGGCTCCTAT. It is translated as CASSIAWDWGGSY. The CDR3 in full is CASSIAWDWGGSYEQYF.

This clone was counted at least ten times. Gene names are mouse gene names. The sequence runs out 4 residues before the end of the CDR3; the remainder is reconstructed from the germline J gene. The genes are TRBV29 and TRBJ2-1; D perhaps matches TRBD2 (5 bases). In germline, CDR1 is MSHET, CDR2 SYDVDS. V was clipped by 3 bases and J by 1 base, with 7 bases between them. This CDR3 is built from 14 residues. The part of the CDR3 DNA that was read is TGTGCTAGCAGTTTTTCTGGGAACTATGCT. Translation: CASSFSGNYA. The whole CDR3 sequence reads CASSFSGNYAEQFF.

This clone was detected a few times. Gene names refer to mouse genes. The observed sequence ends 4 residues before the CDR3 terminus, with the missing tail filled in from the germline J gene. The chain carries TRBV13-1 and TRBJ2-2, with no clear D. V dropped 0 bases and J dropped 1 base, with 4 bases sitting between them. The CDR3 is made up of 14 amino acids. Germline CDR1 NSHNY, CDR2 SYGAGN. Partial CDR3 DNA: TGTGCCAGCAGTGATGCCAGAAACACCGGG. This sequence encodes CASSDARNTG. The CDR3, in full, reads CASSDARNTGQLYF.

On this clone itself: The gene symbols are mouse symbols. The CDR3 is cut off 4 residues early in the read; its end comes from the germline J gene. V is TRBV31 and J is TRBJ1-2, with 9 bases that match TRBD1. The ends lost 0 bases at V and 2 bases at J; junction bases unmatched: 1. CDR3 size: 14 residues. Germline values: CDR1 GKSSPN, CDR2 SITVG. The CDR3 bases that were read are TGTGCCTGGAGTCTAGACAGGGGGAACTCC. Its protein product is CAWSLDRGNS. The full CDR3 protein reads CAWSLDRGNSDYTF.

This clone was counted at least ten times. The genes are named according to mouse. Coverage ceases 4 residues before the CDR3 finishes, and the germline J gene fills in the end. This chain joins TRBV31 and TRBJ2-1; 12 nucleotides agree with TRBD2. The CDR3 is 12 residues long. The germline V gene has CDR1 GKSSPN and CDR2 SITVG. The CDR3 loop is CAWDWGGSEQFF. CDR3 DNA (partial): TGTGCCTGGGACTGGGGGGGCTCT.

By sample share, this clone is medium-sized (0.01 to 0.1%). Each gene name is a mouse one. The CDR3 end falls 3 residues outside the read, so it is completed with the germline J gene. The chain uses TRBV19 and TRBJ1-6; 7 nucleotides line up with TRBD1. TRBJ1-6 is identified as an open reading frame with a role that is uncertain. The germline V gene encodes CDR1 FNHDT and CDR2 SITEND (reference sequence). The J segment lost 3 bases and the V segment lost 7 bases, leaving 4 bases of the junction unmatched. The CDR3 consists of 14 residues. The CDR3 DNA, read in part, is TGTGCCAGCCAGGGGGACCTCTATAATTCGCCC. The encoded protein is CASQGDLYNSP. The entire CDR3 is CASQGDLYNSPLYF.

The table lists this clone with many counts. Mouse gene names apply. The DNA ends 4 residues before the CDR3 does, and the rest of the CDR3 is filled in from the germline J gene. The chain is built from TRBV13-3 and TRBJ2-5; 8 positions agree with TRBD2. CDR1 NNHDY and CDR2 SYVADS come from the germline V gene. The CDR3 sequence is 14 residues long. CDR3 region: CASSDLGGGDTQYF. Incomplete CDR3 DNA: TGTGCCAGCAGTGATCTGGGGGGTGGGGAC. Complete variable domain (other parts from reference TRBV13-3 and TRBJ2-5): EAAVTQSPRSKVAVTGGKVTLSCHQTNNHDYMYWYRQDTGHGLRLIHYSYVADSTEKGDIPDGYKASRPSQENFSLILELASLSQTAVYFCASSDLGGGDTQYFGPGTRLLVL.

This clone was recorded at least ten times. Germline and genes here are mouse. The read ends 4 residues before the CDR3 terminus; that terminus is restored from the germline J gene. The V call is TRBV5, the J call TRBJ2-4; tentative D call: TRBD1 (5 bases). The CDR3 totals 15 residues. The V and J ends lost 0 bases and 1 base respectively, with 8 bases between them. Looked up from germline, CDR1 is LGHNA and CDR2 is YNLKQL (reference sequence). The CDR3 reads CASSQDRGGQNTLYF. Partial CDR3 DNA: TGTGCCAGCAGCCAAGATAGGGGAGGTCAAAAC.

Comments on this clone: Gene names are the mouse ones. The read terminates 4 residues ahead of where the CDR3 ends, so the germline J gene completes it. This chain connects TRBV5 to TRBJ2-7; no clear D. In germline, CDR1 is LGHNA, CDR2 YNLKQL (reference sequence). The CDR3 runs to 14 residues. V was trimmed by 0 bases and J by 2 bases, leaving 8 bases between them. Partial CDR3 DNA: TGTGCCAGCAGCCAAGATTACAAAACCTAT. Translation: CASSQDYKTY. The full-length CDR3 reads as CASSQDYKTYEQYF.

This clone was counted between two and nine times. Mouse gene names apply. Coverage ceases 3 residues before the CDR3 finishes, and the germline J gene fills in the end. The J gene is TRBJ1-6, the V gene TRBV13-2; D gene ambiguous. TRBJ1-6 is an ORF for which the function is uncertain. The V end lost 2 bases, the J end lost 5 bases, and 2 bases lay between the germline ends. Germline lookup yields CDR1 NNHNN and CDR2 SYGAGS (reference sequence). The length of the CDR3 is 12 residues. The part of the CDR3 DNA that was read is TGTGCCAGCGGTGACAATAATTCGCCC. This gives the protein CASGDNNSP. In full, the CDR3 is CASGDNNSPLYF.

Remarks on this clone: The germline and genes are mouse ones. The part of the CDR3 DNA that was read is TGTGCCAGCGGTGAGGGGACTGGGGGAAACCAAGAC. This codes for CASGEGTGGNQD. The whole CDR3 sequence is CASGEGTGGNQDTQYF. The chain has TRBV13-2 and TRBJ2-5; the match to TRBD2 covers 11 bases. Read sequence stops 4 residues before the CDR3 end, and the germline J gene provides the missing end. The CDR3 has 16 amino acids. CDR1 and CDR2 (germline): NNHNN, SYGAGS (reference sequence). The V and J ends lost 2 bases and 0 bases, in that order; junction bases with no gene match: 2.

This clone counts as medium-sized (0.01 to 0.1%). Germline and genes: mouse. Read coverage stops 3 residues before the CDR3 terminus; the germline J gene supplies the remainder. The genes are TRBV17 and TRBJ1-6, with D perhaps matching TRBD1 (5 bases). TRBJ1-6 is recorded as an ORF, its role being uncertain. The V and J ends lost 6 bases and 4 bases respectively, with 7 bases between them. The CDR3 covers 13 residues. CDR1 MNHDT and CDR2 YYDKIL come from the germline V gene. The CDR3 bases that were read are TGTGCTAGCAGCAGACAGTATAATTCGCCC. This codes for CASSRQYNSP. The whole CDR3 protein reads CASSRQYNSPLYF.

Turning to this clone: Any gene name here is a mouse gene name. The CDR3 end falls 4 residues outside the read, so it is completed with the germline J gene. The rearrangement joins TRBV13-3 to TRBJ1-2, with unresolved D. V lost 5 bases, J lost 0 bases, and 8 bases lay in between. Germline assignment: CDR1 NNHDY and CDR2 SYVADS. CDR3 length equals 13 residues. CDR3 amino acids: CASRPTANSDYTF. Partial CDR3 DNA: TGTGCCAGCAGACCCACAGCAAACTCC.